The rows below give T cell receptor beta chains drawn from one sample of a study of T cells expressing NK-cell markers. TCRdb reworked the 5' RACE reads into one entry per CDR3 protein, no DNA. The listing records some 440,000 distinct CDR3 sequences. The sample was blood T cells: a sorted CD56 or NKG2C T cell subset, CD4+ or CD8+ T cells, or bulk PBMC T cells (not recorded which). The receptor source for this set is a woman aged 45-65 years in good health. Both conserved end residues are part of each CDR3.

v_call,cdr3_length,j_call,cdr3_aa
TRBV12-3/TRBV12-4,14,TRBJ1-5,CASSLWGLNQPQHF
TRBV6-4,16,TRBJ2-1,CASSWLAGSSLDEQFF
TRBV7-8,15,TRBJ1-2,CASSLAGSSSYGYTF
TRBV27,18,TRBJ2-6,CASSKTQGTFSGANVLTF
TRBV25-1,17,TRBJ2-2,CASSESQDRGHVGELFF
TRBV12-3/TRBV12-4,12,TRBJ1-1,CASGQRGTEAFF
TRBV6-5,17,TRBJ2-3,CASSHTELAANTDTQYF
TRBV20-1,15,TRBJ2-3,CSARMGTSGFDTQYF
TRBV12-3/TRBV12-4,18,TRBJ2-5,CASSLALKPGRVAETQYF
TRBV3-1,19,TRBJ2-2,CASSPAESGGRWSTGELFF
TRBV7-9,13,TRBJ1-5,CASSLGARQPQHF
TRBV7-3,16,TRBJ2-6,CASSLDSRAGANVLTF
TRBV5-1,14,TRBJ1-1,CASSPRGGVAEAFF
TRBV12-3/TRBV12-4,14,TRBJ2-1,CASSSLAQGNEQFF
TRBV7-6,15,TRBJ2-3,CASSVGQGGSDTQYF
TRBV5-1,14,TRBJ1-5,CASSSGQGNQPQHF
TRBV2,13,TRBJ2-1,CASIHLGVIEQFF
TRBV28,16,TRBJ2-7,CASSFESLAVTYEQYF
TRBV7-9,14,TRBJ2-3,CASSSSLGTDTQYF
TRBV5-1,16,TRBJ2-1,CASSPQRRSIYNEQFF
TRBV7-9,15,TRBJ2-7,CASSSSGTGSWEQYF
TRBV29-1,15,TRBJ2-1,CSVLLLPGVYNEQFF
TRBV21-1,17,TRBJ2-3,CASIFQDNGGSTDTQYF
TRBV5-1,14,TRBJ1-1,CASSLGRLDTEAFF
TRBV12-3/TRBV12-4,15,TRBJ2-1,CASMEEDWAYNEQFF
TRBV19,13,TRBJ2-2,CASLGGLTGELFF
TRBV29-1,13,TRBJ2-5,CSVGGQGRETQYF
TRBV9,13,TRBJ2-1,CASGGLLGREQFF
TRBV20-1,14,TRBJ1-2,CSASEGRSYYGYTF
TRBV20-1,14,TRBJ2-3,CSASGTSGTDTQYF
TRBV7-2,13,TRBJ2-7,CASSRGLPYEQYF
TRBV4-1,18,TRBJ2-3,CASSQEWVGGTSTDTQYF
TRBV3-1,20,TRBJ2-1,CASSQDRVRSGTGRWVEQFF
TRBV19,13,TRBJ1-1,CASSISLYTEAFF
TRBV20-1,13,TRBJ2-5,CSASGRVLGAQYF
TRBV5-1,15,TRBJ2-5,CASSLGQGGKETQYF
TRBV7-8,15,TRBJ2-5,CASSLTGGRQETQYF
TRBV12-3/TRBV12-4,14,TRBJ2-7,CASGSSGASYEQYF
TRBV9,16,TRBJ2-5,CASSATSGVYQETQYF
TRBV6-2/TRBV6-3,15,TRBJ2-4,CASRPPGLAWNIQYF
TRBV19,11,TRBJ2-1,CASKHYYEQFF
TRBV29-1,16,TRBJ2-1,CSVVEGSAWRNNEQFF
TRBV20-1,12,TRBJ2-1,CSAGEAYNEQFF
TRBV20-1,17,TRBJ1-4,CSARDRVRSATNEKLFF
TRBV6-6,17,TRBJ2-3,CASVRGGTSGMADTQYF
TRBV12-3/TRBV12-4,13,TRBJ1-1,CASSFGPRSWAFF
TRBV20-1,17,TRBJ2-3,CSARDLLGGGGTDTQYF
TRBV5-1,13,TRBJ1-1,CATRQGAGTEAFF
TRBV7-9,16,TRBJ2-1,CASSPSGLADYNEQFF
TRBV19,14,TRBJ1-2,CASSINRANYGYTF
TRBV5-1,17,TRBJ2-1,CASSLFYSPNTNNEQFF
TRBV6-4,12,TRBJ2-4,CASRLAKNIQYF
TRBV4-2,16,TRBJ2-1,CASSQPDISSYNEQFF
TRBV5-1,17,TRBJ2-7,CASSHRLAGNIPYEQYF
TRBV6-5,13,TRBJ1-1,CASRPLSNTEAFF
TRBV20-1,13,TRBJ2-7,CSAPLLAGSEQYF
TRBV10-2,15,TRBJ2-3,CASREMGFRVDTQYF
TRBV7-3,15,TRBJ2-7,CASSPTGTVSYEQYF
TRBV24-1,14,TRBJ2-1,CATGGTRRSNEQFF
TRBV18,14,TRBJ2-5,CASSQSRTQETQYF